These 12 T cell receptor beta chains were all obtained from the same sample, sequenced in a study of OX40 agonist ivuxolimab in advanced cancers. Profiling relied on immunoSEQ multiplex PCR, and the TCRdb table lists in-frame clones only, not all of them. The sample has fewer than 60,000 clones; 91% are singletons. The starting material was CD4+ or CD8+ T cells sorted from blood, obtained in a trial of the OX40 agonist ivuxolimab. The receptors were sampled from an adult with an advanced solid tumor such as melanoma, head and neck, liver or kidney cancer.

The genes are TRBV19 and TRBJ2-5, with 8 positions matching TRBD1. This CDR3 is 16 amino acids long. Germline assignment: CDR1 LNHDA and CDR2 SQIVND (reference sequence). The V segment lost 2 bases and the J segment 4 bases; nucleotides outside the gene matches: 9. Here the CDR3 reads CASSIWQGALGETQYF. The CDR3 bases are TGTGCCAGTAGTATATGGCAGGGGGCTTTGGGAGAGACCCAGTACTTC.

The rearrangement uses TRBV15 and TRBJ2-1, with D uncertain. V lost 5 bases and J 7 bases, leaving 12 bases between the germline ends. The CDR3 runs 13 residues. Germline CDR1 and CDR2: LNHNV and YYDKDF (reference sequence). As DNA, the CDR3 is TGTGCCACCAGCTCATTGACTCGTAATGAGCAGTTCTTC. It translates to CATSSLTRNEQFF.

J is TRBJ2-1 and V is TRBV28, with D uncertain. The CDR3 totals 18 residues. In germline, CDR1 is MDHEN, CDR2 SYDVKM. V shed 4 bases and J shed 0 bases, with 19 bases lying between them. CDR3 in amino acids: CASSSIRIGSGSYNEQFF. The DNA of the CDR3 is TGTGCCAGCAGTTCGATCCGGATCGGATCAGGCTCCTACAATGAGCAGTTCTTC.

The CDR3 sequence is CAISDAGGDKNIQYF. The CDR3, as DNA: TGTGCCATCAGTGACGCGGGAGGGGACAAAAACATTCAGTACTTC. The chain has TRBV10-3 and TRBJ2-4, with 9 bases that match TRBD2. The V segment lost 3 bases and the J segment 3 bases; nucleotides outside the gene matches: 3. Germline CDR1 reads ENHRY; CDR2 reads SYGVKD. This CDR3 is built from 15 residues.

This clone was seen only once. CDR3 protein: CASSLDLRVQNNEQFF. In nucleotides, the CDR3 is TGCGCCAGCAGCTTGGATCTGCGGGTCCAAAACAATGAGCAGTTCTTC. This chain joins TRBV5-1 and TRBJ2-1; tentative D call: TRBD2 (5 bases). Germline CDR1 and CDR2: SGHRS and YFSETQ. The V end was cut by 0 bases, the J end by 5 bases, with 15 bases between. CDR3 size: 16 residues.

The chain couples TRBV7-2 to TRBJ1-6; the D is unclear. The CDR3 loop spans 13 amino acids. Germline V gene sequence: CDR1 SGHTA, CDR2 FQGNSA. The CDR3 protein is CGSSLQYNSPLHF. CDR3 coding DNA: TGTGGGTCTTCTCTACAATATAATTCACCCCTCCACTTT.

J is TRBJ2-5 and V is TRBV13, with 8 bases fitting TRBD1. The CDR3 covers 13 residues. After removal of 5 bases from V and 5 bases from J, the junction contained 4 bases not matched to a gene. Germline V gene lookup returns CDR1 PRHDT and CDR2 FYEKMQ (reference sequence). The DNA of the CDR3 is TGTGCCAGCAGCCGCAGGGGGCCGGAGACCCAGTACTTC. Translated, it gives CASSRRGPETQYF. Complete variable domain (other parts from reference TRBV13 and TRBJ2-5): AAGVIQSPRHLIKEKRETATLKCYPIPRHDTVYWYQQGPGQDPQFLISFYEKMQSDKGSIPDRFSAQQFSDYHSELNMSSLELGDSALYFCASSRRGPETQYFGPGTRLLVL.

The chain uses TRBV6-6 and TRBJ2-1; 10 bases agree with TRBD2. The CDR3 is 16 amino acids. Germline V gives CDR1 MNHNY, CDR2 SVGAGI (reference sequence). Unmatched junction bases numbered 9, after V lost 2 bases and J lost 8 bases. CDR3 sequence (DNA): TGTGCCAGCAGTTACCCGCCTAGCGGGAGAATGGATGAGCAGTTCTTC. This encodes CASSYPPSGRMDEQFF.

This clone came up once. V is TRBV5-5 and J is TRBJ1-6; D call uncertain. This CDR3 is built from 15 residues. Germline CDR1 reads SGHKS; CDR2 reads YYEKEE (reference sequence). V was clipped by 1 base and J by 6 bases, with 11 bases between them. CDR3 DNA: TGTGCCAGCAGCTTGAAGGTGCCTATTAATTCACCCCTCCACTTT. Protein: CASSLKVPINSPLHF.

This chain links TRBV28 with TRBJ1-4; 8 positions match TRBD1. The CDR3 runs to 15 residues. Looked up from germline, CDR1 is MDHEN and CDR2 is SYDVKM. The junction had 8 bases not matched to a gene; V was cut back by 5 bases and J by 6 bases. CDR3 region: CASSTRTGLDEKLFF. Here the CDR3 DNA reads TGTGCCAGCAGTACCCGGACAGGGCTCGATGAAAAACTGTTTTTT.

The J gene is TRBJ2-1, the V gene TRBV5-1, with 10 bases that match TRBD2. The length of the CDR3 is 15 residues. Unmatched junction bases numbered 0, after V lost 3 bases and J lost 0 bases. CDR1 is SGHRS and CDR2 is YFSETQ in the germline V gene. In DNA form, the CDR3 reads TGCGCCAGCAGCTCTAGCGGGGGCTCCTACAATGAGCAGTTCTTC. Amino acid sequence: CASSSSGGSYNEQFF. Full variable domain (outside the CDR3, taken from reference TRBV5-1 and TRBJ2-1): KAGVTQTPRYLIKTRGQQVTLSCSPISGHRSVSWYQQTPGQGLQFLFEYFSETQRNKGNFPGRFSGRQFSNSRSEMNVSTLELGDSALYLCASSSSGGSYNEQFFGPGTRLTVL.

This clone was observed a few times. V gene TRBV5-4 combines with J gene TRBJ2-3, with 9 bases fitting TRBD1. Per germline, CDR1 SGHNT and CDR2 YYREEE (reference sequence). With V trimmed by 5 bases and J by 1 base, 5 bases remained unmatched. The CDR3 runs 15 residues. The CDR3 DNA sequence: TGTGCCAGCAGTATGGGACAGGGTGGCACAGATACGCAGTATTTT. Its protein product is CASSMGQGGTDTQYF.